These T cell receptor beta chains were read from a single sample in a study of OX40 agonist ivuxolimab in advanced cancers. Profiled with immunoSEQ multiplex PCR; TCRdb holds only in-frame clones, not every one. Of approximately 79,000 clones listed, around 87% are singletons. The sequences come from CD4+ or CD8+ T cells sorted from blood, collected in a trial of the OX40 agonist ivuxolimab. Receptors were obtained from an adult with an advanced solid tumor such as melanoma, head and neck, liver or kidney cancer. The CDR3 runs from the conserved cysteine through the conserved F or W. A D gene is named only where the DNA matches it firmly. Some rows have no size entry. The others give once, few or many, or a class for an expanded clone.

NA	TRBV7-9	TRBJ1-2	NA	TGTGCCAGCAGCTTGAAGGTCTATGGCTACACCTTC	CASSLKVYGYTF
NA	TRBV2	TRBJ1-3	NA	TGTGCCAGCAGTATCAAGGAGAAGGGAAACACCATATATTTT	CASSIKEKGNTIYF
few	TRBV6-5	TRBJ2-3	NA	TGTGCCAGCAGTTACGGGGAAGGGGCCACAGATACGCAGTATTTT	CASSYGEGATDTQYF
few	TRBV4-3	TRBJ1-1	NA	TGCGCCAGCAGCCAACAGAAAACACCGAACATGAACACTGAAGCTTTCTTT	CASSQQKTPNMNTEAFF
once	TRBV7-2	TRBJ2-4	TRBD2	TGTGCCAGCAGCCCCCCGGAGGGCCCGGGACTAGCGGGGAAAAACATTCAGTACTTC	CASSPPEGPGLAGKNIQYF
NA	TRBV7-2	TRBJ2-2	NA	TGTGCCAGCAGCAAATACACCCCCCGAGGCGGGGAGCTGTTTTTT	CASSKYTPRGGELFF
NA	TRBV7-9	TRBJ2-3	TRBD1	TGTGCCAGCAGCTCCCGACAGGGCGGGACAGATACGCAGTATTTT	CASSSRQGGTDTQYF
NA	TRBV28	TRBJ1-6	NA	TGTGCCAGCAGGGACAGTCCTAATTCACCCCTCCACTTT	CASRDSPNSPLHF
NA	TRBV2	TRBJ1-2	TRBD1	TGTGCCAACTCCGGGACAGGGGTCTATGGCTACACCTTC	CANSGTGVYGYTF
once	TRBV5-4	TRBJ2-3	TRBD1	TGTGCCAGTTCGCCCAGGGACAGGGGGGAAGATACGCAGTATTTT	CASSPRDRGEDTQYF
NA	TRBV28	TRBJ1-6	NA	TGTGCCTTGAGGAGCTCCTATAATTCACCCCTCCACTTT	CALRSSYNSPLHF
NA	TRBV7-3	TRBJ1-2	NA	TGTGCCAGCAGCTTTGCTCCCGGCCGCCGGTTGGGCTATGGCTACACCTTC	CASSFAPGRRLGYGYTF
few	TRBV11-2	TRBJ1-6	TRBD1	TGTGCCAGCAGACCCGGGACAGCGAATTCACCCCTCCACTTT	CASRPGTANSPLHF
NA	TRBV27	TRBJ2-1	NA	TGTGCCAGCAGGGCCGAGTCAAGCTCCTACAATGAGCAGTTCTTC	CASRAESSSYNEQFF
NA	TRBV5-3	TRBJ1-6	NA	TGTGCCAGCAGCTTAGGGCAATCCTATAATTCACCCCTCCACTTT	CASSLGQSYNSPLHF
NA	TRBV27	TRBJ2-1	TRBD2	TGTGCCAGCAGTAAGGGACTAGCGGGGGGTTTTGAGCAGTTCTTC	CASSKGLAGGFEQFF
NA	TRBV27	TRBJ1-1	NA	TGTGCCAGCAAGCCGACGGTGAACACTGAAGCTTTCTTT	CASKPTVNTEAFF
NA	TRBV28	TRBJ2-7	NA	TGTGCCAGCAGTTTCGAATCGACGGAGTACTTC	CASSFESTEYF
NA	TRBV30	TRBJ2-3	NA	TGTGCCTGGGGAGGGCAGGGCACAGATACGCAGTATTTT	CAWGGQGTDTQYF
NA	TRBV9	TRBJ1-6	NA	TGTGCCAGCAGCCTAGTCTCTGTTTCACCCCTCCACTTT	CASSLVSVSPLHF
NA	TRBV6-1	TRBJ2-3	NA	TGTGCCAGCAGTGGAAACACAGCCGGGACAACCAGCACAGATACGCAGTATTTT	CASSGNTAGTTSTDTQYF
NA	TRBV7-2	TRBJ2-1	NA	TGTGCCAGCAGCTTGCTCAGGCCCCACAATGAGCAGTTCTTC	CASSLLRPHNEQFF
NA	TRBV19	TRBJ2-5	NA	TGTGCCAGTACGGGAATTCCGCAAGAGACCCAGTACTTC	CASTGIPQETQYF
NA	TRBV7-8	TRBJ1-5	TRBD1	TGTGCCAGCAGCCAGGGGGCAGGCGATCAGCCCCAGCATTTT	CASSQGAGDQPQHF
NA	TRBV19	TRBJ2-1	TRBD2	TGTGCCACTCGGGGGGGAAGCGATGAGCAGTTCTTC	CATRGGSDEQFF
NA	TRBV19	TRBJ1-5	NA	TGTGCCAGTAGAGGACAGACCTCCTCAATCAGCCCCCAGCATTTT	CASRGQTSSISPQHF
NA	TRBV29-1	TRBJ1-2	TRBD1	TGCAGCGGGATGGACAGGGCGAACTATGGCTACACCTTC	CSGMDRANYGYTF
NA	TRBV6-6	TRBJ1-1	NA	TGTGCCAGCAGTTACTTGGACACTGAAGCTTTCTTT	CASSYLDTEAFF
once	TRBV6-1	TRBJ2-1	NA	TGTGCCAGCAGTGATATCGCGAGTAGTGAGCAGTTCTTC	CASSDIASSEQFF